The subject of this entry is one T cell receptor (beta chain). Its antigen is as yet unknown. As for time point: newly diagnosed GD, antithyroid drugs for less than 3 months. Preparation of the TCR library used RNA extracted from PBMCs. The source of the sample is a study of regulatory T cells in long-lasting Graves disease. On the study more broadly: Patients with new Graves' disease had used antithyroid drugs below 3 months.

Study-wide findings and caveats: Patients with persistent disease shared some 2,500 public clonotypes, outpacing the roughly 1,000 shared by new patients. Newly diagnosed Graves' patients exceeded persistent ones in TCR diversity.

Arm-PCR with iRepertoire HTBI primers amplified the CDR3 regions for these TCR beta libraries. TCRdb re-called the multiplex PCR reads with MiXCR, one entry per CDR3 protein. The table has fewer than 650,000 distinct CDR3 sequences, under 20% seen once. V was shortened by 0 bases and J by 8 bases, with 16 bases between the two germline ends. Germline CDR1 is GTSNPN and CDR2 is SVGIG (reference sequence). The CDR3 sequence is 14 residues long. These data also formed part of another study, on T cells in Graves' hyperthyroidism and ophthalmopathy. From that report: HTBI primers were the set used in a first-round RT-PCR of the TCR CDR3.

The chain employs TRBV30 and TRBJ1-1, with D perhaps matching TRBD1 (5 bases). This TCR came from a woman younger than 45 with Graves disease. Sequenced here: peripheral blood mononuclear cells (PBMCs), sampled at new diagnosis, from a patient treated with antithyroid drugs. The CDR3 DNA sequence: TGTGCCTGGAGTGTATCGGGGGGAGGTCAGGAAGCTTTCTTT. Its translation is CAWSVSGGGQEAFF.